This T cell receptor (beta chain) was captured in a study of cytomegalovirus exposure and HLA in healthy donors. Use of 60 Vbeta and 13 Jbeta primers characterized the PCR. Generated by immunoSEQ multiplex PCR, the TCRdb table keeps only in-frame clones and is missing some. The table lists about 160,000 clones, roughly 77% of them singletons. This clone was detected only once. Its antigen is not known. General study findings and limits: Per a later analysis, 18,000 or so TCR beta sequences showed association with HLA alleles at 0.05 false discovery rate. Cytomegalovirus status was reportedly diagnosed by the classifier with high sensitivity and specificity.

The clonotype originates from a young woman in good health and CMV-seronegative. Sequencing was performed on PBMCs.

The DNA of the CDR3 is TGTGCCAGCAGTTCACATACCCAGCCCCAGCATTTT. Translated, it gives CASSSHTQPQHF. The chain recombines TRBV6-6 with TRBJ1-5; the D is unclear. The germline V gene encodes CDR1 MNHNY and CDR2 SVGAGI (reference sequence). CDR3 length: 12 residues. V dropped 4 bases and J dropped 7 bases, with 8 bases sitting between them.